A selection of T cell receptor beta chains follows, all from one sample in a study of patients and donors after allogeneic stem cell transplantation. TCRdb ran MiXCR on the RT-PCR reads and lists one entry per CDR3 protein. This sample has about 110,000 distinct CDR3 sequences, with approximately 40% found just once. Sequenced input: blood, either unsorted or a sorted T cell fraction (not recorded which). These receptor sequences come from a human donor who was either an allogeneic HSCT recipient or a stem cell or donor lymphocyte infusion donor (not recorded which). It is not recorded whose cells these are; they may come from a transplant donor. Both conserved end residues are part of each CDR3. D genes are given only for firm matches. Clone size, where shown, is once, few, many, or a class for clones that have expanded.

v_call	d_call	clone_size	j_call	cdr3_nt	cdr3_aa
TRBV12-5	NA	few	TRBJ1-5	TGTGCTAGTGCTGGCAATCAGCCCCAGCATTTT	CASAGNQPQHF
TRBV27	NA	NA	TRBJ2-1	TGTGCCAGCAGTTTAAAAAATGAGCAGTTCTTC	CASSLKNEQFF
TRBV11-2	NA	few	TRBJ1-1	TGTGCCAGCAGCTTATTCACTCTAGCGAACACTGAAGCTTTCTTT	CASSLFTLANTEAFF
TRBV11-3	NA	NA	TRBJ1-1	TGTGCCAGCAGCTCGTTTCAGGAGGCGAACACTGAAGCTTTCTTT	CASSSFQEANTEAFF
TRBV18	TRBD1	NA	TRBJ1-4	TGTGCCAGCTCACCACGCAGGGGGCGCGGTCCTAATGAAAAACTGTTTTTT	CASSPRRGRGPNEKLFF
TRBV6-5	NA	NA	TRBJ2-3	TGTGCCAGCAGTTATCGGCATTCGGGCACAGATACGCAGTATTTT	CASSYRHSGTDTQYF
TRBV4-3	NA	many	TRBJ1-1	TGCGCCAGCAGCCAACCGTGGGAAGGGACCGCTTTCTTT	CASSQPWEGTAFF
TRBV7-9	NA	NA	TRBJ2-7	TGTGCCAGCAGCTTAGATAGGCCCTCCTACGAGCAGTACTTC	CASSLDRPSYEQYF
TRBV20-1	TRBD1	few	TRBJ1-4	TGCAGTGCTAGAGAGGGACAGGGGAGGAATGAAAAACTGTTTTTT	CSAREGQGRNEKLFF
TRBV14	NA	NA	TRBJ1-6	TGTGCCAGCAGCCGGGGGTCTAATTCACCCCTCCACTTT	CASSRGSNSPLHF
TRBV6-1	NA	NA	TRBJ2-3	TGTGCCAGCAGTGAAACTGCCCTTCTAGCGCCAAACACAGATACGCAGTATTTT	CASSETALLAPNTDTQYF
TRBV4-1	NA	few	TRBJ1-4	TGCGCCAGCAGCCACCGAACGGGCACAGCAACTAATGAAAAACTGTTTTTT	CASSHRTGTATNEKLFF
TRBV3-1	TRBD1	few	TRBJ2-3	TGTGCCAGCAGCCTACGGGACAGGGCCTTCACAGATACGCAGTATTTT	CASSLRDRAFTDTQYF
TRBV7-3	NA	few	TRBJ1-1	TGTGCCAGCAGCTTACACCCTGGCACTGAAGCTTTCTTT	CASSLHPGTEAFF
TRBV4-3	NA	NA	TRBJ1-2	TGCGCCAGCAGCCAAGTTTCGCGGTGGGGATATGGCTACACCTTC	CASSQVSRWGYGYTF
TRBV18	TRBD2	NA	TRBJ2-1	TGTGCCAGCTCACAAGGAACTAGCGGGATTCTCAATGAGCAGTTCTTC	CASSQGTSGILNEQFF
TRBV3-1	NA	NA	TRBJ2-1	TGTGCCAGCAGCCCGTTTGAGGGAGCCTACAATGAGCAGTTCTTC	CASSPFEGAYNEQFF
TRBV10-3	TRBD2	few	TRBJ2-7	TGTGCCATCAGTGGGACTAGCCCTTACGAGCAGTACTTC	CAISGTSPYEQYF
TRBV10-3	TRBD1	NA	TRBJ1-5	TGTGCCATCAGCATTGACAGGGACGGCAATCAGCCCCAGCATTTT	CAISIDRDGNQPQHF
TRBV5-1	TRBD1	NA	TRBJ2-3	TGCGCCAGCAGCCCGGGACAGGCCATCACAGATACGCAGTATTTT	CASSPGQAITDTQYF
TRBV24-1	NA	few	TRBJ1-1	TGTGCCACCAGTGATGACAGGTACACTGAAGCTTTCTTT	CATSDDRYTEAFF
TRBV29-1	NA	NA	TRBJ2-1	TGCAGCGTTGAGCGACTCGTCTACAATGAGCAGTTCTTC	CSVERLVYNEQFF
TRBV25-1	NA	few	TRBJ2-7	TGTGCCAGCACGTTTGGGCAGAACTACGAGCAGTACTTC	CASTFGQNYEQYF
TRBV20-1	TRBD1	few	TRBJ2-7	TGCAGTGCTAGTGGGACAGATCCCTACGAGCAGTACTTC	CSASGTDPYEQYF
TRBV20-1	NA	few	TRBJ1-5	TGCAGTGCTACCCCAGGGAAACAGCCCCAGCATTTT	CSATPGKQPQHF
TRBV7-9	NA	few	TRBJ1-1	TGTGCCAGCAGCTTAGGAAGGCAGGGCCTTGAAGCTTTCTTT	CASSLGRQGLEAFF
TRBV20-1	TRBD1	many	TRBJ1-5	TGCAGTGCCGGACAGGGGGCCGATAGCAATCAGCCCCAGCATTTT	CSAGQGADSNQPQHF
TRBV7-3	NA	NA	TRBJ1-2	TGTGCCAGCAGCTTAACGGGGGGTAGCGATGGCTACACCTTC	CASSLTGGSDGYTF
TRBV5-1	NA	NA	TRBJ2-5	TGCGCCAGCAGCTTGTCCGGGAGCTCCCAAGAGACCCAGTACTTC	CASSLSGSSQETQYF
TRBV4-2	TRBD1	NA	TRBJ2-1	TGTGCCAGCAGCCCTGACAGGGGATTCAATGAGCAGTTCTTC	CASSPDRGFNEQFF
TRBV6-5	TRBD1	NA	TRBJ1-2	TGTGCCAGCAGCCCCCCGGACAGGCCGCATGGCTACACCTTC	CASSPPDRPHGYTF
TRBV5-1	NA	NA	TRBJ2-3	TGCGCCAGCAGCTCGAGTGGACCCCACACAGATACGCAGTATTTT	CASSSSGPHTDTQYF
TRBV20-1	NA	NA	TRBJ1-1	TGCAGTGCTAGAGATCCGGCAGGGAAGAACACTGAAGCTTTCTTT	CSARDPAGKNTEAFF
TRBV29-1	TRBD1	few	TRBJ1-4	TGCAGCGTTGGAATCGGGGACAGGGGGCGCATAAATGCTAATGAAAAACTGTTTTTT	CSVGIGDRGRINANEKLFF
TRBV20-1	NA	few	TRBJ1-3	TGCAGTGCCGCAGGGACAAGTAGAAACACCATATATTTT	CSAAGTSRNTIYF
TRBV20-1	NA	NA	TRBJ2-7	TGCAGTGCTAGGGCAGGGACACCCTACGAGCAGTACTTC	CSARAGTPYEQYF
TRBV7-9	NA	many	TRBJ1-5	TGTGCCAGCAGCTTTACGGGACCGGGACAGCCCCAGCATTTT	CASSFTGPGQPQHF
TRBV4-3	NA	NA	TRBJ2-2	TGCGCCAGCAGCCAAGAAGCCTCGAGGGTCACCGGGGAGCTGTTTTTT	CASSQEASRVTGELFF
TRBV15	NA	few	TRBJ1-3	TGTGCCACCAGCAGAGATTGGTCCGCCCGCTCTGGAAACACCATATATTTT	CATSRDWSARSGNTIYF
TRBV29-1	TRBD1	NA	TRBJ1-2	TGCAGCGTGGACAGGTCGGTCAATGGCTACACCTTC	CSVDRSVNGYTF
TRBV3-1	TRBD1	NA	TRBJ1-2	TGTGCCAGCAGACAAGAGGGGGCTTATGGCTACACCTTC	CASRQEGAYGYTF